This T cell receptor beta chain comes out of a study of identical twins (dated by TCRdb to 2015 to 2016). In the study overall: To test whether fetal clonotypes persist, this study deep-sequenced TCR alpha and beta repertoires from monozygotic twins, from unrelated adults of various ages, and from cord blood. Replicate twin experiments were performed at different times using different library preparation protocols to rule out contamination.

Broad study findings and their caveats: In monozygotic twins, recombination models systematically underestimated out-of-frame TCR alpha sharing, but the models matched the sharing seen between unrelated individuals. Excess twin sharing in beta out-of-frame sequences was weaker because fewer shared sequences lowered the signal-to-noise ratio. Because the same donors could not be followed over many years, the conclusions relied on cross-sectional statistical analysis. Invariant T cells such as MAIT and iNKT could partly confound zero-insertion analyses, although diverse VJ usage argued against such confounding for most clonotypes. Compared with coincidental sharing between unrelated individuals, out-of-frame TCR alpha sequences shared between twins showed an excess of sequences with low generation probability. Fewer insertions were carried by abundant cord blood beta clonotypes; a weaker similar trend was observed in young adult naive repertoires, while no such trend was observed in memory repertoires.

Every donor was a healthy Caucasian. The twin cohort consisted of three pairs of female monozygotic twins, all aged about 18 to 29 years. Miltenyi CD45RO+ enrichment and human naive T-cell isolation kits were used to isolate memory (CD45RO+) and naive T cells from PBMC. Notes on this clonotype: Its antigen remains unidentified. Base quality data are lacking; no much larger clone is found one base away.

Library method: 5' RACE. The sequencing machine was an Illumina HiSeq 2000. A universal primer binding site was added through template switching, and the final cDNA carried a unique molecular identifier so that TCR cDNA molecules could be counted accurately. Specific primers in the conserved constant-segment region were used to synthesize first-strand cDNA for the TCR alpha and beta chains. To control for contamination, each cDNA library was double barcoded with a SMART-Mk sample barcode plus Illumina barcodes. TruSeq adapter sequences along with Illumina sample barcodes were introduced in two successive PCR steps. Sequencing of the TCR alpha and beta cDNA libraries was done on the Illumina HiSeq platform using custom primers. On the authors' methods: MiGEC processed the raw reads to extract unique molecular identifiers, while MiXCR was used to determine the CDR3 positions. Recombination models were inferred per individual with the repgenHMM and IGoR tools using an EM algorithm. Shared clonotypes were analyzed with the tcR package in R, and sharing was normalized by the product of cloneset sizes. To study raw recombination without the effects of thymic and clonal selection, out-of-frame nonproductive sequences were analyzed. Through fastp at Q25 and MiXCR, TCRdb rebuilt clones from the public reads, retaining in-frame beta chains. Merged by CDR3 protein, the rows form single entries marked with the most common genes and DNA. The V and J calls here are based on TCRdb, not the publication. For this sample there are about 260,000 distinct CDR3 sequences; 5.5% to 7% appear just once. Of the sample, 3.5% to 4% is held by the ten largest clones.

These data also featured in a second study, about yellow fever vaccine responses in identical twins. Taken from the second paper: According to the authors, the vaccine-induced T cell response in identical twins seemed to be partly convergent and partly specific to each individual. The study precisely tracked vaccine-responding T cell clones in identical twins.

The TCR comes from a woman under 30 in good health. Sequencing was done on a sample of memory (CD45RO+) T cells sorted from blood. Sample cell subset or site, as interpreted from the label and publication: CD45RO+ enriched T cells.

The DNA sequence is as follows: TGTGCCAGCAGCCACTTAGCCAGCAGTAACACTGAAGCTTTCTTT. Its product reads: CASSHLASSNTEAFF. The receptor chain draws on TRBV14 and TRBJ1-1; the D segment cannot be called with confidence. V is pared back by 3 bases and J by 2 bases, with 13 bases lying between the germline termini. For CDR1 and CDR2, the germline V gene lists SGHDN and FVKESK. From its cysteine to its phenylalanine, the CDR3 spans 15 amino acids. This entry keeps only the CDR3 DNA: 45 bases, framed from base 1.